This entry describes one T cell receptor beta chain. The antigen is not known. The sample comes from a study of circulating and synovial CD4+ cells in juvenile arthritis. The study, taken as a whole, reports: Deeper sequencing increased measured overlap with synovial clonotypes.

Assay: immunoSEQ multiplex PCR; the TCRdb copy retains only in-frame clones and omits some. The data hold fewer than 35,000 clones, with over 90% observed a single time. This CDR3 is built from 15 residues. The V gene's germline CDR1 is SGHKS and CDR2 YYEKEE (reference sequence). Between the trimmed V and J ends, which lost 3 bases and 4 bases, there was a span of 11 bases. The sequence came from a human donor with juvenile idiopathic arthritis. What was sequenced was CD4+ T cells from blood. This chain links TRBV5-5 with TRBJ2-6, with TRBD1 as a possible D gene (6 bases). CDR3 DNA: TGTGCCAGCAGCTCGACCGGGACAGGGGCCAACGTCCTGACTTTC. This codes for CASSSTGTGANVLTF.